This TCR beta chain was documented in a study of immune evolution from preneoplasia to lung adenocarcinoma. Study-wide background: HLA loss of heterozygosity: 6% to 7.5% AIS, about 15% MIA, roughly 30% ADC, none AAH.

Produced via immunoSEQ multiplex PCR; TCRdb's table is partial and in-frame only. The table shows several thousand clones, with around 80% occurring only once. Study results and caveats: Compared with EGFR-mutant or double wild-type lesions, KRAS-mutant nodules were more clonal. Later-stage lesions seemingly showed higher T cell density and diversity than normal lung.

As to this clone: The antigen remains undetermined.

Sequencing was done on a sample of FFPE minimally invasive lung adenocarcinoma tissue. This TCR derives from a person aged 60 to 80 with lung adenocarcinoma.

CDR3 region: CASRGAGGNQPQHF. The CDR3 region has the DNA TGTGCCAGCAGGGGGGCGGGAGGCAATCAGCCCCAGCATTTT. The chain carries TRBV7-9 and TRBJ1-5; TRBD1 might be the D (6 bases). Germline assignment: CDR1 SEHNR and CDR2 FQNEAQ (reference sequence). CDR3 length: 14 amino acids. Trimming pared 6 bases from V and 2 bases from J, leaving 11 bases between.